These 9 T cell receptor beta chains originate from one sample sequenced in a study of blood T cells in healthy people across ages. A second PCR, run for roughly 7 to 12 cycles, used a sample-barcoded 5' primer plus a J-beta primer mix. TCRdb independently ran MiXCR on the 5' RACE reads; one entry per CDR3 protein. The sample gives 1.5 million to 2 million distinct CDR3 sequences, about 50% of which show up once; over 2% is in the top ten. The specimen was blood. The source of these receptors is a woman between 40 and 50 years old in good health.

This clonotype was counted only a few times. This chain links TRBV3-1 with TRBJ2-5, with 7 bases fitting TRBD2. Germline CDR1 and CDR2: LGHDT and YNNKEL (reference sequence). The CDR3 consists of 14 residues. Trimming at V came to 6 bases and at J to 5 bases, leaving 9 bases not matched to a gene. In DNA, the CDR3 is TGTGCCAGCAGATCCAGCGGGGCTAGTGAGACCCAGTACTTC. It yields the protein CASRSSGASETQYF.

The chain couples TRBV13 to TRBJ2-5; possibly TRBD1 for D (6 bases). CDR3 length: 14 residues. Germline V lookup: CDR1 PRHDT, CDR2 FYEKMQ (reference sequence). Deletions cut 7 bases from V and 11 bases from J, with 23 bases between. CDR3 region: CASIGQHSYNEQYF. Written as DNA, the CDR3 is TGTGCCAGCATAGGACAGCACTCCTACAATGAGCAGTACTTC.

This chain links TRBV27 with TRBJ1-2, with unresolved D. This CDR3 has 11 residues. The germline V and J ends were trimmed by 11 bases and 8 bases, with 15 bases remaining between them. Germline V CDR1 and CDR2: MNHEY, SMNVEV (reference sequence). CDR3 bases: TGTGCCGTATGGTCCCGTTGGGGCTACACCTTC. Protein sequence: CAVWSRWGYTF.

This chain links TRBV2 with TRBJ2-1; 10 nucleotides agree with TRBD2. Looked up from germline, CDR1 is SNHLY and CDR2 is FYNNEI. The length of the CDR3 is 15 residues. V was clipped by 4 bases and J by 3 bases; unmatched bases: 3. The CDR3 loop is CASSASGGDYNEQFF. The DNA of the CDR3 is TGTGCCAGCAGTGCTAGCGGGGGCGACTACAATGAGCAGTTCTTC.

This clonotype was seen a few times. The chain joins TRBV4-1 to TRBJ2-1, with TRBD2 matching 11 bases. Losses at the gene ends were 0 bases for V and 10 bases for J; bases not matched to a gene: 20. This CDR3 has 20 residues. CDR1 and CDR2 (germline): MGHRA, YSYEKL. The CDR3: CASSQDTASGRFAPKYEQFF. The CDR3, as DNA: TGCGCCAGCAGCCAAGATACGGCTAGCGGGAGGTTCGCACCCAAATACGAGCAGTTCTTC.

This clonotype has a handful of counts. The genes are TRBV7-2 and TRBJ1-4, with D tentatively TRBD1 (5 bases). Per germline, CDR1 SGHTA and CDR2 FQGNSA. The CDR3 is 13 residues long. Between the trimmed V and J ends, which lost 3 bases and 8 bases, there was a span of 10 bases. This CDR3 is CASSFRAVEKLFF. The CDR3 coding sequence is TGTGCCAGCAGCTTCAGGGCCGTCGAAAAACTGTTTTTT.

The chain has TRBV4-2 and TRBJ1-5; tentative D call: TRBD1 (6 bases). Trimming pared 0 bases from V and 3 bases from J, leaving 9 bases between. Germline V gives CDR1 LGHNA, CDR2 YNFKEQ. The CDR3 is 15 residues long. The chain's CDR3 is CASSQEGTNNQPQHF. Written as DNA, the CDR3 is TGTGCCAGCAGCCAAGAAGGGACAAACAATCAGCCCCAGCATTTT.

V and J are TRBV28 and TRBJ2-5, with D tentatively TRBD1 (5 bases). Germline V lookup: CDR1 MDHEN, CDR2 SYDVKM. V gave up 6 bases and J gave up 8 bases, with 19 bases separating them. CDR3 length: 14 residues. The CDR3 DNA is TGTGCCAGCAGCATCCGGCCCTCAGGGTGCACCCAGTACTTC. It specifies CASSIRPSGCTQYF.

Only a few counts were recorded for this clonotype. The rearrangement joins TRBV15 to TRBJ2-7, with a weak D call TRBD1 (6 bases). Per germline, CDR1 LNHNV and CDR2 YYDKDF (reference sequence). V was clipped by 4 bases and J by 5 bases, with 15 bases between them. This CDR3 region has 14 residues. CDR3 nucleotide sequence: TGTGCCACCAGCAAAGGGGGTTCGGATCACGAGCAGTACTTC. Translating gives CATSKGGSDHEQYF.